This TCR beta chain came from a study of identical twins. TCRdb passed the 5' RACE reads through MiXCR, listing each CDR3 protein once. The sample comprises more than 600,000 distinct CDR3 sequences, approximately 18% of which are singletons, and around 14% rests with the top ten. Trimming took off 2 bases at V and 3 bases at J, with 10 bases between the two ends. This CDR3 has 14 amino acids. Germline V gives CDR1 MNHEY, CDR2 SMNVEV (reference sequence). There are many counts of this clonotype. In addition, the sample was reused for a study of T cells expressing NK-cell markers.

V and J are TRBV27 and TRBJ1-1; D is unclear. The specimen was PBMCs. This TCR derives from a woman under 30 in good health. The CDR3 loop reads CASSLTLEYTEAFF. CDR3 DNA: TGTGCCAGCAGTTTAACACTTGAGTACACTGAAGCTTTCTTT.